Following are 27 T cell receptor beta chains from one sample sequenced in a study of blood T cell repertoires in COVID-19. Measured with immunoSEQ multiplex PCR; TCRdb has only the in-frame clones, and not every one. The sample lists around 300,000 clones, 80% to 90% occurring once. What was sequenced was peripheral blood. These receptors came from a man aged 45-65 years with active or convalescent COVID-19.

This clone was detected a few times. This chain links TRBV6-5 with TRBJ1-2, with 9 bases matching TRBD1. The CDR3 extends over 13 amino acids. Germline CDR1 reads MNHEY; CDR2 reads SVGAGI. The ends lost 10 bases at V and 0 bases at J; junction bases unmatched: 3. The CDR3 DNA sequence: TGTGCCACCGGACAGGGGACTAACTATGGCTACACCTTC. It translates to CATGQGTNYGYTF.

This chain joins TRBV3-1 (or the pseudogene TRBV3-2) and TRBJ2-2; 13 bases are shared with TRBD2. V lost 4 bases and J lost 4; bases outside the gene matches: 9. CDR3 length: 18 amino acids. Germline values: CDR1 LGHDT, CDR2 YNNKEL (reference sequence). This CDR3 reads CASSPRTSGGGFTGELFF. CDR3 sequence (DNA): TGTGCCAGCAGCCCGAGGACTAGCGGGGGAGGTTTCACCGGGGAGCTGTTTTTT.

Here the CDR3 reads CASSDLTATNEKLFF. The CDR3 nucleotides are TGTGCCAGCAGTGATCTGACAGCAACTAATGAAAAACTGTTTTTT. This chain joins TRBV2 and TRBJ1-4, with D maybe TRBD1 (5 bases). Trimming shortened V by 3 bases and J by 0 bases, and 8 bases separated the two germline ends. The CDR3 extends over 15 amino acids. Germline-derived CDR1 and CDR2 are SNHLY and FYNNEI.

This clone was observed once. The chain carries TRBV4-1 and TRBJ2-1; 8 positions agree with TRBD2. Germline V gene sequence: CDR1 MGHRA, CDR2 YSYEKL. This CDR3 region has 17 residues. The V segment lost 0 bases and the J segment 4 bases; nucleotides outside the gene matches: 8. The DNA for the CDR3 is TGCGCCAGCAGCCAAGAGGGTACTAGCGGAGCTTACAATGAGCAGTTCTTC. This gives the protein CASSQEGTSGAYNEQFF.

J is TRBJ1-2 and V is TRBV15, with D uncertain. The germline V gene encodes CDR1 LNHNV and CDR2 YYDKDF (reference sequence). Trimming shortened V by 1 base and J by 2 bases, and 8 bases separated the two germline ends. This CDR3 contains 14 residues. The CDR3 region is CATSRAGTNYGYTF. The CDR3 DNA follows: TGTGCCACCAGCAGAGCTGGCACCAACTATGGCTACACCTTC.

The gene calls are TRBV28 and TRBJ1-5, with TRBD1 matching 8 bases. CDR3 length: 15 residues. CDR1 is MDHEN, CDR2 SYDVKM, per germline. V trimming: 6 bases; J trimming: 6 bases; junction bases outside the gene matches: 10. CDR3 nucleotides: TGTGCCAGCAGCCTGGACAGGGCTTTAGGTCAGCCCCAGCATTTT. Translated: CASSLDRALGQPQHF.

The V and J genes are TRBV21-1 and TRBJ1-5; the table's TRBD1 call for D was not verified on the DNA. TRBV21-1 is a known pseudogene. The CDR3 covers 19 residues. CDR3 in DNA: TGTGCCAGCAGCAAGCTCCGGGACAGGGGGGTTTGTGGCAATCAGCCCCAGCATTTT. Translated: CASSKLRDRGVCGNQPQHF.

The rearrangement uses TRBV18 and TRBJ2-7, with D possibly being TRBD1 (5 bases). This CDR3 has 15 residues. Germline-derived CDR1 and CDR2 are KGHSH and LQKENI. V lost 1 base and J lost 0, with 10 bases in between. The CDR3 DNA sequence: TGTGCCAGCTCACCACTAGGACAATCCTCCTACGAGCAGTACTTC. It is translated as CASSPLGQSSYEQYF.

The V gene is TRBV29-1, the J gene TRBJ1-1, with D possibly being TRBD1 (6 bases). Germline V CDR1 and CDR2: SQVTM, ANQGSEA. Trimming cost V 5 bases and J 4 bases, with 14 bases left between them. The CDR3 totals 13 residues. The CDR3 coding sequence is TGCAGCGTTACTGGTAAGACAGGCACTGAAGCTTTCTTT. It encodes CSVTGKTGTEAFF.

The chain uses TRBV27 and TRBJ2-3; D is unresolved. The CDR3 extends over 15 amino acids. Trimming shortened V by 5 bases and J by 2 bases, and 14 bases separated the two germline ends. The germline CDR1 and CDR2 sequences are MNHEY and SMNVEV (reference sequence). The CDR3 nucleotides read TGTGCCAGCAGTCCCCTTGGAGTTATCACAGATACGCAGTATTTT. Encoded protein: CASSPLGVITDTQYF.

The chain carries TRBV6-6 and TRBJ2-5; TRBD1 might be the D (5 bases). CDR3 length: 15 residues. V lost 2 bases, J lost 1 base, and 11 bases lay in between. Per the germline V gene, CDR1 is MNHNY and CDR2 is SVGAGI (reference sequence). CDR3 protein: CASSYGQGFQETQYF. The CDR3 coding sequence is TGTGCCAGCAGTTACGGGCAGGGATTCCAAGAGACCCAGTACTTC.

The J gene is TRBJ1-6, the V gene TRBV6-2 or TRBV6-3; possibly TRBD1 for D (5 bases). Germline-derived CDR1 and CDR2 are MNHEY and SVGEGT. The CDR3 length is 14 residues. The ends were cut back, 0 bases at V and 11 bases at J, with 11 bases in the middle. The CDR3 protein is CASSYSVRAPPLHF. DNA of the CDR3: TGTGCCAGCAGTTACTCGGTCAGGGCTCCACCCCTCCACTTT.

The chain is built from TRBV3-1 (or the pseudogene TRBV3-2) and TRBJ1-1; D possibly corresponds to TRBD1 (6 bases). Per the germline V gene, CDR1 is LGHDT and CDR2 is YNNKEL (reference sequence). Trimming took 0 bases from V and 3 from J, leaving 11 bases between them. CDR3 size: 15 residues. The CDR3: CASSQDATGYTEAFF. CDR3 sequence (DNA): TGTGCCAGCAGCCAAGATGCGACAGGCTACACTGAAGCTTTCTTT.

This clone has just a few counts. The V gene is TRBV7-8, the J gene TRBJ1-1; 8 positions agree with TRBD1. With V trimmed by 5 bases and J by 11 bases, 10 bases remained unmatched. The CDR3 covers 13 residues. Germline V lookup: CDR1 SGHVS, CDR2 FQNEAQ. The CDR3 DNA is TGTGCCAGCAGCATGGACAGGGCCCGTCCCGCTTTCTTT. The encoded protein is CASSMDRARPAFF.

The chain couples TRBV5-6 to TRBJ1-5; D is possibly TRBD1 (5 bases). With 0 bases removed from V and 4 bases from J, the gap between germline ends came to 20 bases. Germline lookup yields CDR1 SGHDT and CDR2 YYEEEE. The length of the CDR3 is 18 residues. The CDR3 is CASSLAPRQHLGNQPQHF. The CDR3 DNA sequence: TGTGCCAGCAGCTTGGCCCCCCGACAGCACCTTGGGAATCAGCCCCAGCATTTT.

This clone was found once. The chain couples TRBV5-8 to TRBJ1-5, with a weak D call TRBD1 (5 bases). Germline-derived CDR1 and CDR2 are SGHTS and YDEGEE. There are 14 residues in the CDR3. The germline V and J ends were trimmed by 0 bases and 5 bases, with 9 bases remaining between them. The CDR3 protein is CASSLGRGDQPQHF. The DNA of the CDR3 is TGTGCCAGCAGCTTGGGGCGGGGGGATCAGCCCCAGCATTTT.

The chain couples TRBV5-6 to TRBJ2-3; 10 positions agree with TRBD1. The CDR3 spans 15 residues. Losses at the gene ends were 4 bases for V and 7 bases for J; bases not matched to a gene: 9. CDR1 is SGHDT, CDR2 YYEEEE, per germline. The CDR3 here is CASSQVDRGKNTQYF. The CDR3 DNA follows: TGTGCCAGCAGCCAAGTGGACAGGGGGAAAAATACGCAGTATTTT.

This rearrangement joins TRBV7-2 to TRBJ2-5; tentatively, D is TRBD2 (6 bases). CDR1 is SGHTA, CDR2 FQGNSA, per germline. This CDR3 comprises 13 residues. The germline V and J ends were trimmed by 3 bases and 6 bases, with 11 bases remaining between them. The CDR3 nucleotides read TGTGCCAGCAGCTTGACTAGTAAGCAGACCCAGTACTTC. Protein sequence: CASSLTSKQTQYF. The full variable domain, with the rest looked up from reference TRBV7-2 and TRBJ2-5, is GAGVSQSPSNKVTEKGKDVELRCDPISGHTALYWYRQSLGQGLEFLIYFQGNSAPDKSGLPSDRFSAERTGGSVSTLTIQRTQQEDSAVYLCASSLTSKQTQYFGPGTRLLVL.

This clone was recorded only once. CDR3 loop: CASSNTGFYNEQFF. The CDR3 nucleotides are TGTGCCAGCAGCAATACAGGGTTCTACAATGAGCAGTTCTTC. The chain joins TRBV7-9 to TRBJ2-1, with D perhaps matching TRBD1 (6 bases). V was clipped by 5 bases and J by 3 bases, with 11 bases between them. Germline V gene lookup returns CDR1 SEHNR and CDR2 FQNEAQ (reference sequence). The CDR3 is made up of 14 amino acids.

The gene calls are TRBV3-1 (or the pseudogene TRBV3-2) and TRBJ2-1; 9 bases align to TRBD1. The germline V gene encodes CDR1 LGHDT and CDR2 YNNKEL (reference sequence). The CDR3 extends over 15 amino acids. V lost 4 bases, J lost 4 bases, and 5 bases stayed unmatched. CDR3 coding DNA: TGTGCCAGCAGCCTTGCGGGACAGGGTTACAATGAGCAGTTCTTC. It yields the protein CASSLAGQGYNEQFF.

This chain joins TRBV30 and TRBJ2-5; 10 nucleotides agree with TRBD1. Germline V gives CDR1 GTSNPN, CDR2 SVGIG (reference sequence). This CDR3 spans 16 amino acids. V lost 0 bases and J lost 5; bases outside the gene matches: 9. The CDR3 spells CAWSVPLDRGWETQYF. CDR3 coding DNA: TGTGCCTGGAGTGTACCGTTGGACAGGGGGTGGGAGACCCAGTACTTC.

The V gene is TRBV7-8, the J gene TRBJ2-7; TRBD1 aligns across 8 bases. This CDR3 region has 12 residues. V was clipped by 5 bases and J by 7 bases; unmatched bases: 4. Germline values: CDR1 SGHVS, CDR2 FQNEAQ. The CDR3 loop reads CASSPRTGEQYF. The CDR3 nucleotides read TGTGCCAGCAGCCCCCGGACAGGGGAGCAGTACTTC.

V usage is TRBV25-1 and J usage is TRBJ1-5; 9 bases fit TRBD1. Germline CDR1 reads MGHDK; CDR2 reads SYGVNS. CDR3 length: 13 amino acids. V lost 10 bases, J lost 3 bases, and 4 bases stayed unmatched. The CDR3 DNA reads as TGTGCCACACAGGGGGCCCTCAATCAGCCCCAGCATTTT. It is translated as CATQGALNQPQHF.

The chain is built from TRBV4-1 and TRBJ1-4, with 7 bases identical to TRBD1. The V and J ends lost 3 bases and 2 bases, in that order; junction bases with no gene match: 12. This CDR3 spans 18 amino acids. Per the germline V gene, CDR1 is MGHRA and CDR2 is YSYEKL. Here the CDR3 reads CASSQRQGLGGTNEKLFF. The DNA for the CDR3 is TGCGCCAGCAGCCAGCGACAGGGTCTAGGGGGGACTAATGAAAAACTGTTTTTT.

The chain recombines TRBV7-9 with TRBJ1-2, with 9 nucleotides matching TRBD1. This CDR3 has 15 residues. Germline loops: CDR1 SEHNR, CDR2 FQNEAQ (reference sequence). After removal of 5 bases from V and 5 bases from J, the junction contained 9 bases not matched to a gene. This CDR3 is CASSTTGGNTYGYTF. CDR3 bases: TGTGCCAGCAGCACCACAGGGGGCAACACTTATGGCTACACCTTC.

V usage is TRBV11-1 and J usage is TRBJ2-7; TRBD1 matches 11 bases. The junction had 3 bases not matched to a gene; V was cut back by 3 bases and J by 5 bases. Germline V gene data show CDR1 as SGHAT and CDR2 as FQDESV (reference sequence). This CDR3 is built from 14 residues. The CDR3 DNA sequence: TGTGCCAGCAGCTTGGACAGGGGGCCGGACGAGCAGTACTTC. This sequence encodes CASSLDRGPDEQYF.

The chain couples TRBV18 to TRBJ1-6; D uncertain. The CDR3 is made up of 14 amino acids. V dropped 3 bases and J dropped 5 bases, with 8 bases sitting between them. In germline, CDR1 is KGHSH, CDR2 LQKENI. The chain's CDR3 is CASSPESNNSPLHF. The CDR3 DNA reads TGTGCCAGCTCACCGGAGTCGAATAATTCACCCCTCCACTTT.